This entry concerns a single T cell receptor beta chain. Antigen: not known. This CDR3 spans 14 amino acids. Germline V gene data show CDR1 as MNHNS and CDR2 as SASEGT. The ends lost 5 bases at V and 6 bases at J; junction bases unmatched: 6. Primers for the PCR totalled 60 Vbeta and 13 Jbeta. Clones were sequenced by immunoSEQ multiplex PCR, and TCRdb holds only the in-frame ones, with some missing. The table includes hundreds of thousands of clones, approximately 80% detected once. This specimen comes from a study of cytomegalovirus exposure and HLA in healthy donors. Across the whole study: Of roughly 360 genotyped donors, about 81% grouped in the Caucasian-associated ancestry cluster.

Study observations and caveats: A few CMV-associated chains were confirmed in vitro to be specific for CMV antigens. The study assumed roughly uniform donor sequencing depth for presence/absence analyses. Most TCR sequences were seen very rarely across donors, but some public TCRs occurred in many.

The chain is built from TRBV6-1 and TRBJ1-2; 10 bases fit TRBD1. Material: PBMCs. This clonotype was obtained from a girl under 18 in good health and CMV-seronegative. CDR3 coding DNA: TGTGCCAGCAGTCCCGGGACAGGGGCGGATGGCTACACCTTC. Translation: CASSPGTGADGYTF.